This record covers a single T cell receptor (beta chain). Its target is unknown. The data originate from a study of T cells in Graves' hyperthyroidism and ophthalmopathy. Study as a whole: Peripheral blood was secured at the point of initial diagnosis, before any treatment. Findings of the study overall: Ophthalmopathy and stable hyperthyroidism were told apart by a 13 V-J model.

From 10 ml of fresh peripheral blood, PBMCs were isolated. What was amplified from RNA transcripts were TCR beta CDR3 regions. HTBI primers drove first-round RT-PCR of the TCR CDR3. TCRdb used MiXCR to reprocess the multiplex PCR reads, holding one entry per CDR3 protein. The sample has around 290,000 distinct CDR3 sequences; over 15% are singletons. With 9 bases clipped from V and 4 bases from J, the junction kept 0 bases outside the gene matches. The CDR3 is 11 residues long. The sample taken for sequencing was blood. The V gene is TRBV12-3 or TRBV12-4, the J gene TRBJ2-1; TRBD2 matches 7 bases. The receptor's source is a woman aged 60-75 years with Graves' ophthalmopathy. The CDR3 coding sequence is TGTGCCAGGGGGGGGTACAATGAGCAGTTCTTC. It encodes CARGGYNEQFF.